This is a list of T cell receptor beta chains from one sample in a study of blood T cell repertoires in COVID-19. Here immunoSEQ multiplex PCR was the method, and the copy in TCRdb shows in-frame clones only, minus some. Counted here are roughly 260,000 clones, approximately 87% occurring once; the ten biggest clones make up 2% to 2.5%. The sequenced sample was peripheral blood. Receptors originate from a woman between 50 and 59 years old with acute or convalescent COVID-19. CDR3s include the opening cysteine and the closing phenylalanine or tryptophan. Fields, in order: V gene, clone size, J gene, D gene, CDR3 DNA, CDR3 protein. A D gene is named only where the DNA matches it firmly. Size is stated for part of the rows, as once, few or many counts, or as a class when the clone is expanded.

TRBV5-6	-	TRBJ2-1	-	TGTGCCAGCAGCGGGGGGACGGAGTATGAGCAGTTCTTC	CASSGGTEYEQFF
TRBV2	-	TRBJ1-4	TRBD1	TGTGCCAGCAGTGAAACAGGGGTCGCAACTAATGAAAAACTGTTTTTT	CASSETGVATNEKLFF
TRBV30	-	TRBJ1-1	-	TGTGCCTGGAGTTTGATCCGACAGGTAATGGTATCTGAAGCTTTCTTT	CAWSLIRQVMVSEAFF
TRBV29-1	once	TRBJ2-7	TRBD2	TGCAGCGGCCGACTAGCGGGAGCCTCCTACGAGCAGTACTTC	CSGRLAGASYEQYF
TRBV2	-	TRBJ1-6	TRBD1	TGTGCCAGCAGTTACGGACAGGGCGGACGCTCACCCCTCCACTTT	CASSYGQGGRSPLHF
TRBV9	-	TRBJ2-3	TRBD2	TGTGCCAGCAGCGCCCGTCGGACTAGCGGTCCAGATACGCAGTATTTT	CASSARRTSGPDTQYF
TRBV9	-	TRBJ2-2	TRBD1	TGTGCCAGCAGCGTAGCTGGGACAGGGGCCGGGGAGCTGTTTTTT	CASSVAGTGAGELFF
TRBV19	-	TRBJ2-7	TRBD2	TGTGCCAGTAGTCCTGCGGGAGGGCCGGGCGAGCAGTACTTC	CASSPAGGPGEQYF
TRBV14	-	TRBJ2-7	TRBD2	TGTGCCAGCAGCCAAAGTTTGGGGCTAGCGGGAGGCCCCTACTACGAGCAGTACTTC	CASSQSLGLAGGPYYEQYF
TRBV14	few	TRBJ1-1	TRBD1	TGTGCCAGCAGCTCACAGGGGATTCTGGTGAACACTGAAGCTTTCTTT	CASSSQGILVNTEAFF
TRBV7-8	-	TRBJ2-7	TRBD1	TGTGCCAGCAGCGAGGACAGGGTCGAGCAGTACTTC	CASSEDRVEQYF
TRBV4-3	-	TRBJ1-3	-	TGCGCCAGCAGCCAAGGCAGGGGCGGAAACACCATATATTTT	CASSQGRGGNTIYF
TRBV6-2/TRBV6-3	few	TRBJ1-1	-	TGTGCCAGCAGTTACCAACGGGTCCGGCCGGAAGCTTTCTTT	CASSYQRVRPEAFF
TRBV19	-	TRBJ2-3	-	TGTGCCAGTAGATTCGGGGGAGCAGATACGCAGTATTTT	CASRFGGADTQYF
TRBV28	-	TRBJ2-7	-	TGTGCCAGCACCCTACAAGGACTGCTCTACGAGCAGTACTTC	CASTLQGLLYEQYF
TRBV28	-	TRBJ2-1	TRBD1	TGTGCCAGCAGCTCTCCAGGGGGCAATGAGCAGTTCTTC	CASSSPGGNEQFF
TRBV5-1	-	TRBJ2-2	-	TGCGCCAGCAGACCCGGGGACACCGGGGAGCTGTTTTTT	CASRPGDTGELFF
TRBV28	once	TRBJ2-5	-	TGTGCCAGCAGTTCCCCCGGGAACACGGCCAACTTC	CASSSPGNTANF
TRBV4-1	-	TRBJ2-2	TRBD1	TGCGCCAGCAGCCAAGAGGACAGGACCGGCACCGGGGAGCTGTTTTTT	CASSQEDRTGTGELFF
TRBV19	few	TRBJ2-1	-	TGTGCCAGTAGTACGCGGGCGATGGCGTATGAGCAGTTCTTC	CASSTRAMAYEQFF
TRBV2	-	TRBJ2-1	TRBD2	TGTGCCAGCATGAGGACTAGCGTGAACAATGAGCAGTTCTTC	CASMRTSVNNEQFF
TRBV7-3	-	TRBJ1-6	-	TGTGCCAGCAGCTCCCAGGCTGACAGGCTCCCAGGAGGAGGAGGTCCCCTCCACTTT	CASSSQADRLPGGGGPLHF
TRBV30	-	TRBJ1-3	TRBD1	TGTGCCTGGAGTGTAACCCGGACAGGGAGAAACACCATATATTTT	CAWSVTRTGRNTIYF
TRBV30	-	TRBJ1-4	-	TGTGCCTGGAGTGGGGTGGGGGCGGATGAAAAACTGTTTTTT	CAWSGVGADEKLFF
TRBV7-9	-	TRBJ1-4	TRBD1	TGTGCCAGCAGCTTAGGACAGGGAAACGAAAAACTGTTTTTT	CASSLGQGNEKLFF
TRBV18	-	TRBJ1-1	-	TGTGCCAGCTCCGACAGTACATCTGAAGCTTTCTTT	CASSDSTSEAFF